What follows describes a single T cell receptor (beta chain). Its antigen remains unidentified. The sample originates from a study of cytomegalovirus exposure and HLA in healthy donors. Study-wide findings and caveats: Analysis performed later showed TCR beta chains linked to HLA being more clonally expanded than equally common others. According to reports, the classifier identified cytomegalovirus status with high specificity and sensitivity. In vitro confirmation showed three CMV-associated chains to be CMV antigen specific.

The PCR was carried out with 60 Vbeta primers and 13 Jbeta primers. Measured with immunoSEQ multiplex PCR; TCRdb has only the in-frame clones, and not every one. The data show over 80,000 clones, approximately 80% seen once. The CDR3 consists of 17 residues. Germline CDR1 reads MDHEN; CDR2 reads SYDVKM. Trimming removed 5 bases from V and 6 bases from J; junction bases left unmatched: 13. The sample consisted of PBMCs. This chain connects TRBV28 to TRBJ2-2; 9 bases map to TRBD1. The receptor was isolated from a man aged 55 to 70 in good health and CMV-seropositive. The CDR3 sequence: CASSPFGRGQGPGELFF. CDR3 coding DNA: TGTGCCAGCAGTCCATTCGGGAGAGGACAGGGGCCCGGGGAGCTGTTTTTT.